The 32 T cell receptor beta chains given below trace back to one sample, sequenced in a study of blood T cell repertoires in COVID-19. Sequenced by immunoSEQ multiplex PCR; TCRdb stores in-frame clones only, minus some. The sample consists of around 18,000 clones, about four fifths of them appearing once. Sequencing was done on a sample of peripheral blood. Receptors were obtained from a man aged 80 or over with acute or convalescent COVID-19.

The chain couples TRBV5-4 to TRBJ2-1, with D possibly matching TRBD1 (5 bases). Trimming left V 4 bases short and J 2 bases short, with 13 bases between. Germline V CDR1 and CDR2: SGHNT, YYREEE (reference sequence). The CDR3 totals 15 residues. The CDR3 loop is CASSLQGFPYNEQFF. Here the CDR3 DNA reads TGTGCCAGCAGCCTCCAGGGCTTTCCCTACAATGAGCAGTTCTTC.

This clone has a single count. The V gene is TRBV6-5, the J gene TRBJ1-5; TRBD1 agrees at 7 bases. CDR1 and CDR2 from the germline V gene are MNHEY and SVGAGI. V was clipped by 6 bases and J by 5 bases; unmatched bases: 10. This CDR3 spans 15 amino acids. CDR3 amino acids: CASRPEGAGDQPQHF. The CDR3 bases are TGTGCCAGCAGACCGGAGGGGGCCGGGGATCAGCCCCAGCATTTT.

The V gene is TRBV27, the J gene TRBJ2-6, with no clear D. Trimming took off 8 bases at V and 0 bases at J, with 11 bases between the two ends. Germline CDR1 and CDR2: MNHEY and SMNVEV (reference sequence). CDR3 length: 15 residues. CDR3 sequence (DNA): TGTGCCAGCTCTGAGATTAGCTCTGGGGCCAACGTCCTGACTTTC. It translates to CASSEISSGANVLTF.

The chain couples TRBV5-1 to TRBJ1-5; 12 bases align to TRBD1. Germline trimming cut 4 bases from V and 3 bases from J; bases unmatched to any gene: 5. Per the germline V gene, CDR1 is SGHRS and CDR2 is YFSETQ. The CDR3 loop spans 16 amino acids. The CDR3: CASSLGTGGVNQPQHF. The CDR3 DNA is TGCGCCAGCAGCCTGGGGACAGGGGGCGTCAATCAGCCCCAGCATTTT.

This clone was counted a single time. Other DNA sequences from this sample encode an identical CDR3 as well. The chain carries TRBV6-5 and TRBJ2-1, with D maybe TRBD1 (7 bases). V lost 6 bases, J lost 3 bases, and 9 bases lay in between. The CDR3 length is 13 residues. Germline V gives CDR1 MNHEY, CDR2 SVGAGI. Here the CDR3 reads CASRRDSYNEQFF. The CDR3 nucleotides are TGTGCCAGCAGGCGGGACAGCTACAATGAGCAGTTCTTC.

The genes are TRBV19 and TRBJ2-3; the match to TRBD2 covers 8 bases. CDR1 is LNHDA, CDR2 SQIVND, per germline (reference sequence). Trimming removed 6 bases from V and 0 bases from J; junction bases left unmatched: 8. The CDR3 sequence is 16 residues long. As DNA, the CDR3 is TGTGCCAGTAGGACGTGGGCGGGGGGAAGCACAGATACGCAGTATTTT. Its translation is CASRTWAGGSTDTQYF.

This clone was seen a handful of times. The gene calls are TRBV23-1 and TRBJ1-5, with 10 bases lining up with TRBD1. TRBV23-1 is flagged as an ORF with uncertain function. V lost 0 bases to trimming and J lost 0 bases; unmatched junction nucleotides: 2. The CDR3 contains 17 residues. CDR3 residues: CASSQSGTGDSNQPQHF. CDR3 nucleotides: TGCGCCAGCAGTCAATCGGGGACAGGGGATAGCAATCAGCCCCAGCATTTT.

This clone was observed a single time. The rearrangement uses TRBV7-2 and TRBJ2-1; TRBD2 might be the D (6 bases). Germline V CDR1 and CDR2: SGHTA, FQGNSA. V gave up 1 base and J gave up 7 bases, with 20 bases separating them. The CDR3 length is 17 residues. The CDR3 nucleotides read TGTGCCAGCAGCTTAGTCGGGATCCAGGGAGGATCGAATGAGCAGTTCTTC. Its translation is CASSLVGIQGGSNEQFF. Together with reference TRBV7-2 and TRBJ2-1, the CDR3 gives the full variable domain: GAGVSQSPSNKVTEKGKDVELRCDPISGHTALYWYRQSLGQGLEFLIYFQGNSAPDKSGLPSDRFSAERTGGSVSTLTIQRTQQEDSAVYLCASSLVGIQGGSNEQFFGPGTRLTVL.

The rearrangement uses TRBV7-2 and TRBJ2-1; a possible D gene is TRBD2 (5 bases). Looked up from germline, CDR1 is SGHTA and CDR2 is FQGNSA. V lost 6 bases and J lost 8, with 23 bases in between. This CDR3 is 16 amino acids long. CDR3 bases: TGTGCCAGCAGAAAAAATCCGGGGATATTCGATCATGAGCAGTTCTTC. This encodes CASRKNPGIFDHEQFF.

The CDR3 is CASSLNGGLSTDTQYF. The CDR3 nucleotides are TGTGCCAGCAGCTTAAACGGGGGGCTGAGCACAGATACGCAGTATTTT. This sequence joins TRBV7-3 and TRBJ2-3; D is possibly TRBD2 (7 bases). The germline gives CDR1 SGHTA, CDR2 FQGTGA. V dropped 1 base and J dropped 0 bases, with 11 bases sitting between them. This CDR3 spans 16 amino acids.

In the case of this clone: An end of the junction differs from the germline gene, which may be a read error. The rearrangement joins TRBV20-1 to TRBJ1-1, with a weak D call TRBD1 (6 bases). The CDR3 contains 11 residues. Germline CDR1 is DFQATT and CDR2 is SNEGSKA (reference sequence). The CDR3 DNA reads TGCAGTGCTAGTCGACAGGCCGCGAATAAGTTT. Translation gives CSASRQAANKF.

The V call is TRBV19, the J call TRBJ1-5; 7 positions match TRBD1. In germline, CDR1 is LNHDA, CDR2 SQIVND (reference sequence). CDR3 length: 14 amino acids. V lost 4 bases and J lost 3; bases outside the gene matches: 3. This chain's CDR3 is CASSKGQNNQPQHF. The DNA of the CDR3 is TGTGCCAGTAGTAAGGGACAGAACAATCAGCCCCAGCATTTT. Using reference TRBV19 and TRBJ1-5 for the parts outside the CDR3, the full variable domain is DGGITQSPKYLFRKEGQNVTLSCEQNLNHDAMYWYRQDPGQGLRLIYYSQIVNDFQKGDIAEGYSVSREKKESFPLTVTSAQKNPTAFYLCASSKGQNNQPQHFGDGTRLSIL.

The V call is TRBV2, the J call TRBJ1-2, with a weak D call TRBD1 (6 bases). Trimming took off 5 bases at V and 2 bases at J, with 12 bases between the two ends. The CDR3 spans 14 residues. CDR1 SNHLY and CDR2 FYNNEI come from the germline V gene. CDR3 DNA: TGTGCCAGCAGTTCACAGGGTGCCAACTATGGCTACACCTTC. It yields the protein CASSSQGANYGYTF.

The CDR3 here is CASSPSDRSTEAFF. CDR3 sequence (DNA): TGCGCCAGCAGCCCCTCGGACAGAAGCACTGAAGCTTTCTTT. V gene TRBV4-3 combines with J gene TRBJ1-1; the D gene is possibly TRBD1 (6 bases). The V gene lost 4 bases and the J gene lost 4 bases, with 13 bases spanning the gap. Germline CDR1 and CDR2: LGHNA and YSLEER. There are 14 residues in the CDR3.

The rearrangement links TRBV6-2 or TRBV6-3 to TRBJ1-1, with D uncertain. The CDR3 spans 12 residues. The V and J ends lost 0 bases and 5 bases respectively, with 4 bases between them. Germline V lookup: CDR1 MNHEY, CDR2 SVGEGT. CDR3 region: CASSYSATEAFF. CDR3 DNA: TGTGCCAGCAGTTACTCTGCGACTGAAGCTTTCTTT.

V gene TRBV9 combines with J gene TRBJ1-3, with a weak D call TRBD1 (6 bases). Trimming took 3 bases from V and 2 from J, leaving 18 bases between them. The CDR3 length is 17 residues. Germline V gene data show CDR1 as SGDLS and CDR2 as YYNGEE. CDR3: CASSETQTGWAGNTIYF. CDR3 DNA: TGTGCCAGCAGCGAGACCCAAACAGGGTGGGCTGGAAACACCATATATTTT.

V is TRBV6-2 or TRBV6-3 and J is TRBJ1-5; TRBD1 matches at 9 bases. J gave up 6 bases and V 2 bases, and 17 bases lay outside the gene matches. The CDR3 contains 19 residues. Germline V gene data show CDR1 as MNHEY and CDR2 as SVGEGT. For the CDR3, the DNA is TGTGCCAGCAGTTACCCGATAAACCGGAGGACAGGGGTAGGTCAGCCCCAGCATTTT. Encoded protein: CASSYPINRRTGVGQPQHF.

J is TRBJ2-7 and V is TRBV5-1; TRBD2 matches at 8 bases. The CDR3 runs 15 residues. V lost 0 bases and J lost 4; bases outside the gene matches: 6. The germline CDR1 and CDR2 sequences are SGHRS and YFSETQ. The CDR3 DNA reads as TGCGCCAGCAGCTTGGGCTCGGGACTAGAGTACGAGCAGTACTTC. Translating gives CASSLGSGLEYEQYF.

This clone occurred once. V and J are TRBV9 and TRBJ2-3; possibly TRBD2 for D (6 bases). Trimming took 3 bases from V and 0 from J, leaving 17 bases between them. The V gene's germline CDR1 is SGDLS and CDR2 YYNGEE. This CDR3 spans 17 amino acids. The CDR3 is CASSATWNSGSTDTQYF. The CDR3 DNA sequence: TGTGCCAGCAGCGCGACCTGGAATAGCGGTAGCACAGATACGCAGTATTTT.

This clone showed up just once. The chain uses TRBV5-4 and TRBJ1-6; 9 positions match TRBD1. V gave up 2 bases and J gave up 9 bases; unmatched junction bases: 6. The CDR3 is 15 residues long. Looked up from germline, CDR1 is SGHNT and CDR2 is YYREEE (reference sequence). The CDR3 region has the DNA TGTGCCAGCAGCTTTAAGGGACAGGGAGGTTCACCCCTCCACTTT. The encoded protein is CASSFKGQGGSPLHF. Looking up the rest from reference TRBV5-4 and TRBJ1-6 gives the full variable domain: ETGVTQSPTHLIKTRGQQVTLRCSSQSGHNTVSWYQQALGQGPQFIFQYYREEENGRGNFPPRFSGLQFPNYSSELNVNALELDDSALYLCASSFKGQGGSPLHFGNGTRLTVT.

The V call is TRBV3-1 (or the pseudogene TRBV3-2), the J call TRBJ1-1, with TRBD1 as a possible D gene (5 bases). The CDR3 spans 14 residues. The V end lost 2 bases, the J end lost 2 bases, and 9 bases lay between the germline ends. From germline, CDR1 is LGHDT and CDR2 YNNKEL (reference sequence). The CDR3 DNA sequence: TGTGCCAGCAGCCAATCCGACAGAAACACTGAAGCTTTCTTT. Its translation is CASSQSDRNTEAFF.

The chain combines TRBV7-2 with TRBJ1-1; 8 nucleotides agree with TRBD1. The germline V gene has CDR1 SGHTA and CDR2 FQGNSA. CDR3 length equals 14 residues. V lost 7 bases and J lost 0; bases outside the gene matches: 4. The DNA for the CDR3 is TGTGCCAGCAAACAGGGGGGCTTGAACACTGAAGCTTTCTTT. Protein sequence: CASKQGGLNTEAFF.

J is TRBJ1-2 and V is TRBV5-1, with TRBD1 as a possible D gene (6 bases). V gave up 2 bases and J gave up 1 base, with 9 bases separating them. Germline V lookup: CDR1 SGHRS, CDR2 YFSETQ. The CDR3 is made up of 14 amino acids. CDR3 sequence reads: CASSFSGDNYGYTF. CDR3 DNA: TGCGCCAGCAGCTTTTCAGGGGATAACTATGGCTACACCTTC.

The chain is built from TRBV6-5 and TRBJ1-3; D uncertain. V was cut by 6 bases and J by 1 base, with 4 bases left in between. CDR3 length: 12 residues. The germline gives CDR1 MNHEY, CDR2 SVGAGI. CDR3 in DNA: TGTGCCAGCAGCAATTCTGGAAACACCATATATTTT. Its translation: CASSNSGNTIYF.

This clone was recorded a few times. The rearrangement uses TRBV28 and TRBJ1-2; D is possibly TRBD1 (6 bases). The V end lost 5 bases, the J end lost 4 bases, and 14 bases lay between the germline ends. The CDR3 has 14 amino acids. Germline CDR1 MDHEN, CDR2 SYDVKM. The CDR3 is CASSPAQGGYGYTF. The CDR3 DNA is TGTGCCAGCAGTCCCGCACAGGGTGGCTATGGCTACACCTTC.

This rearrangement joins TRBV21-1 to TRBJ1-1. TRBV21-1 has pseudogene status. The CDR3 runs 11 residues. CDR3 in DNA: TGTGCCAGCAGCAAAGCGTCGAGAGCTTTCTTT. Encoded protein: CASSKASRAFF.

The J gene is TRBJ1-4, the V gene TRBV15; 10 bases agree with TRBD1. The CDR3 spans 14 residues. Germline lookup yields CDR1 LNHNV and CDR2 YYDKDF (reference sequence). J gave up 6 bases and V 4 bases, and 2 bases lay outside the gene matches. The CDR3 region is CATSKGQGHEKLFF. CDR3 sequence (DNA): TGTGCCACCAGCAAGGGACAGGGGCATGAAAAACTGTTTTTT.

CDR3 amino acids: CSVDSGQAQETQYF. The CDR3, as DNA: TGCAGCGTTGATAGCGGACAGGCTCAAGAGACCCAGTACTTC. The chain joins TRBV29-1 to TRBJ2-5; a possible D gene is TRBD1 (7 bases). The CDR3 has 14 amino acids. V was pared by 3 bases and J by 2 bases, with 13 bases between. Germline lookup yields CDR1 SQVTM and CDR2 ANQGSEA. The full variable domain, its missing parts supplied by reference TRBV29-1 and TRBJ2-5, is SAVISQKPSRDICQRGTSLTIQCQVDSQVTMMFWYRQQPGQSLTLIATANQGSEATYESGFVIDKFPISRPNLTFSTLTVSNMSPEDSSIYLCSVDSGQAQETQYFGPGTRLLVL.

V gene TRBV5-6 combines with J gene TRBJ2-7; possible D gene TRBD1, 5 bases. CDR3 length: 12 amino acids. From germline, CDR1 is SGHDT and CDR2 YYEEEE. Trimming left V 4 bases short and J 3 bases short, with 8 bases between. For the CDR3, the DNA is TGTGCCAGCAGCAACAGGTTCTACGAGCAGTACTTC. It translates to CASSNRFYEQYF.

The CDR3 is CASSFYSSTDTQYF. The DNA for the CDR3 is TGTGCCAGCAGCTTTTATTCTAGCACAGATACGCAGTATTTT. This chain uses TRBV7-2 with TRBJ2-3; D remains ambiguous. Between the trimmed V and J ends, which lost 3 bases and 0 bases, there was a span of 7 bases. Per germline, CDR1 SGHTA and CDR2 FQGNSA. The CDR3 is 14 residues long. Filled out from reference TRBV7-2 and TRBJ2-3, the complete variable domain reads GAGVSQSPSNKVTEKGKDVELRCDPISGHTALYWYRQSLGQGLEFLIYFQGNSAPDKSGLPSDRFSAERTGGSVSTLTIQRTQQEDSAVYLCASSFYSSTDTQYFGPGTRLTVL.

The genes are TRBV29-1 and TRBJ1-1; 7 bases fit TRBD1. V shed 6 bases and J 0 bases; nucleotides not matched to a gene: 13. The CDR3 is 16 amino acids. Germline V gives CDR1 SQVTM, CDR2 ANQGSEA. In DNA, the CDR3 is TGCAGCGTATGGGGGGTGACAGGGCCCCTGAACACTGAAGCTTTCTTT. Translation gives CSVWGVTGPLNTEAFF. Complete variable domain (other parts from reference TRBV29-1 and TRBJ1-1): SAVISQKPSRDICQRGTSLTIQCQVDSQVTMMFWYRQQPGQSLTLIATANQGSEATYESGFVIDKFPISRPNLTFSTLTVSNMSPEDSSIYLCSVWGVTGPLNTEAFFGQGTRLTVV.

The chain joins TRBV9 to TRBJ2-2; unclear D gene. The germline V and J ends were trimmed by 3 bases and 0 bases, with 9 bases remaining between them. Germline V gene sequence: CDR1 SGDLS, CDR2 YYNGEE. The CDR3 is made up of 15 amino acids. The CDR3: CASSGHTANTGELFF. CDR3 DNA sequence: TGTGCCAGCAGCGGACACACTGCGAACACCGGGGAGCTGTTTTTT.